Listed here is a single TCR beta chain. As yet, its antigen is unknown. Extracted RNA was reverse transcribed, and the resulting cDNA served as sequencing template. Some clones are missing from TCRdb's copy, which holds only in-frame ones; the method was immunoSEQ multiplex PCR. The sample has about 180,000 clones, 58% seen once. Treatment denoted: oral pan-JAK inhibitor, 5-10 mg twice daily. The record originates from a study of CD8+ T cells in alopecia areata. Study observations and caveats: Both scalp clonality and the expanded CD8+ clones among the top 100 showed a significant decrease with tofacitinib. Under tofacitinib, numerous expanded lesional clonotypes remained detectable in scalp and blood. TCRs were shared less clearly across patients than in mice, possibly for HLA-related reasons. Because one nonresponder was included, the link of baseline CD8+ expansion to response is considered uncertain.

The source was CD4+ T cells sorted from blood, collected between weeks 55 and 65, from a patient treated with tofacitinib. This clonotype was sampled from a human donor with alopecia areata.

The CDR3 coding sequence is TGTGCCAGCAGCTTCTCGACTAGCGGGGGTTACGAGCAGTACTTC. Protein: CASSFSTSGGYEQYF. The rearrangement uses TRBV7-9 and TRBJ2-7, with 12 bases fitting TRBD2. This CDR3 comprises 15 residues. CDR1 and CDR2 from the germline V gene are SEHNR and FQNEAQ (reference sequence). V lost 3 bases to trimming and J lost 4 bases; unmatched junction nucleotides: 4.